This TCR beta chain was sequenced during a study of blood T cells in healthy people across ages (dated by TCRdb to between 2014 and 2017). Turning to the overall study: In model experiments, roughly one uniquely barcoded TCR beta cDNA molecule per two T cells was captured by template switching. Using the same blood draw, the study looked at two additional independent replicas of 1 million unique cDNA reads for two donors, one aged 18 to 29 and the other aged 80 or older. To avoid experimental bias, donors of different ages were distributed randomly across sequencing lanes. The study measured age-related changes in TCR beta repertoire diversity using deep sequencing normalized with unique cDNA molecular identifiers. Four age groups were formed from the donors: young (average approximately 16 years), middle-aged (approximately 40), aged (over 55) and long-lived (82). On the study overall, not on this receptor specifically: There was a strong correlation between observed TCR beta diversity and the percentage of naive T cells measured by flow cytometry. Compared with the aged group, the long-lived group had more naive CD4+ T cells, fewer expanded clones and increased TCR diversity, suggesting age selection. Estimates of total diversity based on one million sequenced T cells were considered lower bounds and underestimates. As age increased, observed TCR beta diversity per million T cells dropped in a roughly linear way, and a significant reduction was already evident by age 40. Bulk unsorted PBMC profiling prevented conclusive comparison of naive and antigen-experienced compartments. The CMV infection status of donors was not known, potentially confounding age-related changes in expanded clonotypes.

The 39 donors, aged roughly 6 to 95 years, were systemically healthy Caucasian individuals from Russia. Around 10 milliliters of peripheral blood were collected from each donor into EDTA-treated Vacutainer tubes. Ficoll-Paque density-gradient centrifugation was used to isolate PBMCs, with at least 6.5 million per sample. Total RNA was extracted from PBMCs with Trizol reagent, with at least 6 micrograms obtained per sample. The percentages of naive CD45RAhigh/CD27high T cells were determined by flow cytometry on a PBMC aliquot from every donor. Many counts were recorded for this clonotype. Its cognate antigen has yet to be identified. Possible read error: a much larger clone is one base away. V is reduced by 7 bases and J by 9 bases, leaving a spacing of 16 bases between them. Reading from cysteine to phenylalanine, the CDR3 counts 14 amino acids. Kept here is only the CDR3 DNA, which spans 42 bases and is read in frame from base 1. CDR1 and CDR2 (MNHNY, SVGAGI) derive from the germline V gene (reference sequence).

The library was made by 5' RACE. Reads for this sample came from an Illumina HiSeq 2500. A second PCR of roughly 6 to 11 cycles was run with a J-beta primer mix and a sample-barcoded 5' primer. Each TCR beta cDNA molecule received a unique molecular identifier from a template-switch 5' adaptor carrying 12 random nucleotides. Each sample yielded at least 2.5 million CDR3-containing paired-end reads. First-strand cDNA was synthesized from all RNA with the Mint cDNA synthesis kit, primed by a TRBC-specific oligonucleotide. After uracil-DNA glycosylase treatment, a first 18-cycle PCR used universal primers M1SS and BC2_uni_R on all cDNA. Per the authors' processing: For normalization, 1 million high-quality reads, each with a distinct molecular identifier, were randomly selected from each sample. Instead of being binned into consensus sequences, reads that shared molecular identifiers were thrown out. MiTCR, with a Q25 quality threshold and the strictest error-elimination algorithm, was used for CDR3 identification, clonotype clustering and error correction. A nonparametric unseen species model with Euler transformation was used to estimate a lower bound on total TCR beta diversity. The public sequencing data were trimmed at Q25 with fastp and processed into clonotypes with MiXCR by TCRdb, which kept only in-frame beta chains. Records with the same CDR3 protein are collapsed into one entry carrying the most frequent genes and DNA. The authors' filters were not applied to this entry. This sample is represented by 540,000 or so distinct CDR3 sequences; around half of them were singletons. The biggest ten clones account for around 24% of the sample.

This receptor was obtained from an elderly man in good health. What was sequenced was blood. The sequence is built from TRBV6-6 and TRBJ1-6; the D segment could be TRBD1, given 5 matching bases. The nucleotides are TGTGCCAGCACCGACAGCTCCTTACGTTCACCCCTCCACTTT. Its product reads: CASTDSSLRSPLHF.